This T cell receptor (beta chain) was found in a study of regulatory T cells in long-lasting Graves disease. Overall study findings and caveats: Fewer public clonotypes were shared by new patients (under 1,000) than by persistent patients (2,741).

Relying on iRepertoire HTBI primers and Arm-PCR of CDR3 regions, the team built TCR beta libraries. TCRdb fed the multiplex PCR reads into MiXCR, producing one record per CDR3 protein. The sample has about 460,000 distinct CDR3 sequences, under 25% seen once. Time point denoted: persistent/refractory GD, antithyroid drugs over 5 years with positive TRAb. TCR sequences were obtained from RNA taken from PBMCs. Diagnoses of Graves' disease were made by American Thyroid Association guidelines. A blood draw put around 9 milliliters of peripheral blood into EDTA tubes. Of note for this clonotype: Its cognate antigen is unknown.

Looked up from germline, CDR1 is MNHNS and CDR2 is SASEGT. This CDR3 has 13 residues. V lost 4 bases and J lost 4, with 10 bases in between. Specimen: peripheral blood mononuclear cells (PBMCs), collected when the disease was refractory, from a patient treated with antithyroid drugs. The V gene is TRBV6-1, the J gene TRBJ1-1, with D possibly being TRBD1 (5 bases). This TCR derives from a female donor with Graves disease. CDR3 in amino acids: CASSGDFGTEAFF. The CDR3 DNA sequence: TGTGCCAGCAGTGGGGACTTCGGCACTGAAGCTTTCTTT.